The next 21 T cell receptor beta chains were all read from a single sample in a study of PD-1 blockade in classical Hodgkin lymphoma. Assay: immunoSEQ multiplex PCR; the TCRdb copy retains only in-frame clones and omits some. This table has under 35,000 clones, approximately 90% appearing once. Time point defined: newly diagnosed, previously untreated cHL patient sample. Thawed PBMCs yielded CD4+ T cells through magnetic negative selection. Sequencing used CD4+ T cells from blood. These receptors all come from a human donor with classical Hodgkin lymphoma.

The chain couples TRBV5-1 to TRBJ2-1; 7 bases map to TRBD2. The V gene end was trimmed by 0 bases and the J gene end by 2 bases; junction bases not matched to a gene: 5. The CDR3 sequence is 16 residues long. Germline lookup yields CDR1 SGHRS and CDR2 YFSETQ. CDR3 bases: TGCGCCAGCAGCTTGGGGGCTAGCGGACCCTACAATGAGCAGTTCTTC. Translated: CASSLGASGPYNEQFF.

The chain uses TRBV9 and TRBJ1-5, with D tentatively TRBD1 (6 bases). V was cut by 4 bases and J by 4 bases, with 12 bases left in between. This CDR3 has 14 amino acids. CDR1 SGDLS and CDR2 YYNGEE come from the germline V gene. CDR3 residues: CASSPGVTNQPQHF. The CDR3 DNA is TGTGCCAGCAGCCCAGGGGTTACTAATCAGCCCCAGCATTTT.

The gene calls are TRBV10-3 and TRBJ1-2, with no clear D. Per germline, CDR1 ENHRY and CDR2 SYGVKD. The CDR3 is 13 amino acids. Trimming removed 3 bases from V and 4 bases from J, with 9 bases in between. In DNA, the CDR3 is TGTGCCATCAGTGATCCAGCGGGCTATGGCTACACCTTC. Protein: CAISDPAGYGYTF.

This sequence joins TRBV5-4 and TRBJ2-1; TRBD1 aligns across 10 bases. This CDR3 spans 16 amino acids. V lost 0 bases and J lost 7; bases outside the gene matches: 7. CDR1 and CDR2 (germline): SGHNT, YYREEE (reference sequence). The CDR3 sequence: CASSLGGTGVGNEQFF. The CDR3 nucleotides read TGTGCCAGCAGCTTGGGGGGGACAGGGGTCGGGAATGAGCAGTTCTTC.

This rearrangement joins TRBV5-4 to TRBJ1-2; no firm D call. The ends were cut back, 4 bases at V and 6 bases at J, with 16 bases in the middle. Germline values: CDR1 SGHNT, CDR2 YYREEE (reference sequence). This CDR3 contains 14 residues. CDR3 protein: CASSPQGISNGYTF. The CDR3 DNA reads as TGTGCCAGCAGCCCCCAAGGGATATCTAATGGCTACACCTTC.

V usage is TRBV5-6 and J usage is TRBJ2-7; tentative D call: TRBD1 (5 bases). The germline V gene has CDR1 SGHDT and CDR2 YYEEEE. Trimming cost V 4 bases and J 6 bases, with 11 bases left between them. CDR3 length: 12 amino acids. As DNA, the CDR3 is TGTGCCAGCAGCGGGGCCCTAACCGAGCAGTACTTC. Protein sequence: CASSGALTEQYF.

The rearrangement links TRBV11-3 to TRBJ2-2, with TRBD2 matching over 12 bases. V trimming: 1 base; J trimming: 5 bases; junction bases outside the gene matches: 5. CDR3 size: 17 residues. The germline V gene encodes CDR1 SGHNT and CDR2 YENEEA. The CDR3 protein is CASSLALLAGGTGELFF. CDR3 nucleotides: TGTGCCAGCAGCTTAGCCCTGCTAGCGGGAGGGACCGGGGAGCTGTTTTTT.

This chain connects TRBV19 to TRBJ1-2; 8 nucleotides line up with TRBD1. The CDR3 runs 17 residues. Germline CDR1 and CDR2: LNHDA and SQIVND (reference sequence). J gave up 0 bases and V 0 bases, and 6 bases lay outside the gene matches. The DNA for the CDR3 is TGTGCCAGTAGTATAGATCGCAGGGGGCTGACTAACTATGGCTACACCTTC. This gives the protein CASSIDRRGLTNYGYTF.

This CDR3 is CASSLGRSYEQYV. The CDR3, as DNA: TGTGCCAGCAGCTTGGGCAGAAGTTACGAGCAGTACGTC. The rearrangement links TRBV7-9 to TRBJ2-7; no clear D. Trimming cost V 3 bases and J 4 bases, with 10 bases left between them. Germline assignment: CDR1 SEHNR and CDR2 FQNEAQ (reference sequence). The CDR3 spans 13 residues.

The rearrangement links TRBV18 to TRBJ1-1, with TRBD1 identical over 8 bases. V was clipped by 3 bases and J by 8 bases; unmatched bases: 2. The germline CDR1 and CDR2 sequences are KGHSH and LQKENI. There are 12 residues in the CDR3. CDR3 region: CASSPWDREAFF. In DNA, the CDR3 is TGTGCCAGCTCACCCTGGGACAGGGAAGCTTTCTTT.

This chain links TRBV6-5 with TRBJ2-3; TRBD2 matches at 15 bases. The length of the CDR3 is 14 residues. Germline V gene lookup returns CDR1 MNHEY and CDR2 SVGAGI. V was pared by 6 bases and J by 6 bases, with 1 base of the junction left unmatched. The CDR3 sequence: CASRGLAGGDTQYF. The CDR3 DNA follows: TGTGCCAGCAGAGGACTAGCGGGAGGGGATACGCAGTATTTT.

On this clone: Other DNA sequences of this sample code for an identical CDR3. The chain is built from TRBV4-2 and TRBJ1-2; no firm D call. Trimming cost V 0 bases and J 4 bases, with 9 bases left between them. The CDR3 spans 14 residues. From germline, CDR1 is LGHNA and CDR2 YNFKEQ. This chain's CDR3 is CASSQDRAAYGYTF. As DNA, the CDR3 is TGTGCCAGCAGCCAAGATAGGGCAGCCTATGGCTACACCTTC.

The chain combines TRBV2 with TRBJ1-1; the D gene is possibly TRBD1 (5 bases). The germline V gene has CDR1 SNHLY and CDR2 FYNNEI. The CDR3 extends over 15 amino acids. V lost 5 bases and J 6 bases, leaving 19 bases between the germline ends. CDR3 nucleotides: TGTGCCAGCAGTACTCCCCTCGCGGGGGGGGCTGAAGCTTTCTTT. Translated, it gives CASSTPLAGGAEAFF.

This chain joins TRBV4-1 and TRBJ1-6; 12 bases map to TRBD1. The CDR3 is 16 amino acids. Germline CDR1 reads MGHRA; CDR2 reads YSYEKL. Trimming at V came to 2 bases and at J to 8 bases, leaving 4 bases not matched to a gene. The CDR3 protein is CASSQQGQGAYSPLHF. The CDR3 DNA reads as TGCGCCAGCAGCCAACAGGGACAGGGGGCATATTCACCCCTCCACTTT.

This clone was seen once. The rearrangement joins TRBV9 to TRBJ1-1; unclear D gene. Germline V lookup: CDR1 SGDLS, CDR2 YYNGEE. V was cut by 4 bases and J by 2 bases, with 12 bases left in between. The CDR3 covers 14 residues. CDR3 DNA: TGTGCCAGCAGCCCCCGACCGGTAAACACTGAAGCTTTCTTT. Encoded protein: CASSPRPVNTEAFF.

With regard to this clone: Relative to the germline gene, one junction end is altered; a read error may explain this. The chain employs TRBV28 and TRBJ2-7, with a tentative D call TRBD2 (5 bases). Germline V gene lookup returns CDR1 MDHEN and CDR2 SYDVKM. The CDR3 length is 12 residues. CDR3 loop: CASNQSGRRNFF. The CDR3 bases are TGTGCCAGCAATCAGAGCGGCAGACGGAACTTCTTC.

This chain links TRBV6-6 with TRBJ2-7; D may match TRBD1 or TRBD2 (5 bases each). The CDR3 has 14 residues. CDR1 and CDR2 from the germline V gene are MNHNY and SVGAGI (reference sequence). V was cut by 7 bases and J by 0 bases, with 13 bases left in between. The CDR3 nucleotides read TGTGCCAGCACGGGGCACAGCGGCTCCTACGAGCAGTACTTC. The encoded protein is CASTGHSGSYEQYF.

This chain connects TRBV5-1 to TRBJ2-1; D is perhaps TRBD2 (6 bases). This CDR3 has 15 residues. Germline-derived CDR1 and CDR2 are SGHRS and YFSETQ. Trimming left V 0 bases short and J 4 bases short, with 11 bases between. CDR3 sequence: CASSLALAVYNEQFF. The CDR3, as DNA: TGCGCCAGCAGCTTGGCCTTAGCGGTATACAATGAGCAGTTCTTC.

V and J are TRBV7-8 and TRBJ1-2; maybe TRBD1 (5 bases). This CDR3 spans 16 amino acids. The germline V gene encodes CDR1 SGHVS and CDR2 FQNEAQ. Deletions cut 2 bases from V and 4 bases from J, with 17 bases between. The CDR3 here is CASSLRPGQGSYGYTF. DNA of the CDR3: TGTGCCAGCAGCTTAAGGCCCGGGCAGGGTAGCTATGGCTACACCTTC.

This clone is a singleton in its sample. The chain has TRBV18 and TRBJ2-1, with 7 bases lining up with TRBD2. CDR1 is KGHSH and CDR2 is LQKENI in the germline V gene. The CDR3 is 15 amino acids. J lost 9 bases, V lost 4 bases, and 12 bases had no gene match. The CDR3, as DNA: TGTGCCAGCTCACGAGAAGCGGGGAGGATCGGTGAGCAGTTCTTC. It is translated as CASSREAGRIGEQFF.

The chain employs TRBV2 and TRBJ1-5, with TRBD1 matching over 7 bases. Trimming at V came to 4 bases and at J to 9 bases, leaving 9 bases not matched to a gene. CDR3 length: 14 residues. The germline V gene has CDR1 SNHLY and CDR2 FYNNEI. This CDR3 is CASSGSQGYMPQHF. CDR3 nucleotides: TGTGCCAGCAGTGGGTCACAGGGGTATATGCCCCAGCATTTT.